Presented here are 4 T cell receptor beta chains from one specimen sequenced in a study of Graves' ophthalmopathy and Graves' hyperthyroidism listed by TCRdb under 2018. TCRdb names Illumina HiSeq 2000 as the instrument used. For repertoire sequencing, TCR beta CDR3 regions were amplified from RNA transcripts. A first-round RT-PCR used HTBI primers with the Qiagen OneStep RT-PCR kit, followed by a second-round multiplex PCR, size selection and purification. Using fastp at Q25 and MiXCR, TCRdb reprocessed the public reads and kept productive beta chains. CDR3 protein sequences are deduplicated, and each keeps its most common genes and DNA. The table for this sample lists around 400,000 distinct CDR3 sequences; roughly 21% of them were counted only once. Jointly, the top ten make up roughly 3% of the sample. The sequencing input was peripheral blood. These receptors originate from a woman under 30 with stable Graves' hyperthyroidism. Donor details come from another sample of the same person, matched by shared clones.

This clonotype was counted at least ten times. CDR3: CASSESSGEAYGYTF. The DNA of the CDR3 is TGTGCCAGCAGTGAGTCGTCAGGGGAGGCTTATGGCTACACCTTC. The J gene is TRBJ1-2, the V gene TRBV2; D possibly corresponds to TRBD1 (6 bases). The CDR3 is made up of 15 amino acids. Germline V lookup: CDR1 SNHLY, CDR2 FYNNEI. V was cut by 3 bases and J by 5 bases, with 16 bases left in between. The whole variable domain, remainder taken from reference TRBV2 and TRBJ1-2, is EPEVTQTPSHQVTQMGQEVILRCVPISNHLYFYWYRQILGQKVEFLVSFYNNEISEKSEIFDDQFSVERPDGSNFTLKIRSTKLEDSAMYFCASSESSGEAYGYTFGSGTRLTVV.

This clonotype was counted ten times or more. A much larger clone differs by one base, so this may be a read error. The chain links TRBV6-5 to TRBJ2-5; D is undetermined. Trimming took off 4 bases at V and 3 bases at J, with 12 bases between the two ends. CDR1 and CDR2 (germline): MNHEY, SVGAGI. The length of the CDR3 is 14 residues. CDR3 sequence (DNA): TGTGCCAGCAGTTGCAACGGTGGGGAAGAGACCCAGTACTTC. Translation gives CASSCNGGEETQYF.

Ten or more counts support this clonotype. For the CDR3, the DNA is TGTGCCAGCAGTTACATAGCGGGAGACGGGGAGACCCAGTACTTC. Translating gives CASSYIAGDGETQYF. V and J are TRBV6-5 and TRBJ2-5; 9 positions agree with TRBD2. The CDR3 covers 15 residues. Trimming took 2 bases from V and 5 from J; bases not matched to a gene: 6. Germline loops: CDR1 MNHEY, CDR2 SVGAGI.

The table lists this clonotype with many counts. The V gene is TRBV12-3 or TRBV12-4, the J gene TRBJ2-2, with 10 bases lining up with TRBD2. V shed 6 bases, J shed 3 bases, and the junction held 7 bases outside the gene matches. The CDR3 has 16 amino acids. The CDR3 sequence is CASRQSGRGDTGELFF. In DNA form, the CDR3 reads TGTGCCAGCAGACAGAGCGGGAGGGGAGACACCGGGGAGCTGTTTTTT.